This T cell receptor (beta chain) is from a study of blood T cells in healthy people across ages. Alongside a J-beta primer mix, a sample-barcoded 5' primer served in a second PCR lasting about 7 to 11 cycles. Each CDR3 protein is one row after TCRdb ran MiXCR on the 5' RACE reads. The table includes more than 800,000 distinct CDR3 sequences, around 45% detected once. The CDR3 is 15 residues long. In the case of this clonotype: The antigen is not known.

Individuals who donated were healthy Caucasians from Russia aged about 6 to 100. Findings and caveats of the study: Relative to aged donors, long-lived donors carried more naive CD4+ cells and displayed higher diversity. While age rose, TCR beta diversity per million T cells dropped in a roughly linear way. Unsorted PBMCs blocked a conclusive comparison of naive and antigen-experienced cells.

This chain connects TRBV12-3 or TRBV12-4 to TRBJ2-1; 8 bases fit TRBD1. The J call may be wrong; the DNA end is better matched by TRBJ2-7. The clonotype originates from a woman aged 55-69 years in good health. The specimen was blood. The CDR3 DNA follows: TGTGCCAGCAACCTAGGGGGGACAGGCATCAATGAGCAGTACTTC. As protein: CASNLGGTGINEQYF.